This is a list of T cell receptor beta chains from one sample in a study of shared clonotypes between healthy human individuals. Using immunoSEQ multiplex PCR, the repertoire was profiled, and TCRdb retains in-frame clones only, with some absent. Among roughly 590,000 clones listed, just under 97% were seen once. The sequenced material came from naive CD8+ T cells sorted from blood. The origin of the receptors is a woman aged 30 to 39 in good health. Both conserved end residues are part of each CDR3. A D gene is named only where the DNA matches it firmly. Rows give clone size only sometimes, using once, few, many, or a class for an expanded clone.

D gene,V gene,clone size,J gene,CDR3 protein,CDR3 DNA
TRBD2,TRBV27,-,TRBJ2-1,CASSLLAGGPDEQFF,TGTGCCAGCAGTTTACTAGCGGGAGGGCCTGATGAGCAGTTCTTC
-,TRBV27,-,TRBJ1-4,CASSSEWASTNEKLFF,TGTGCCAGCAGTTCCGAATGGGCCTCAACTAATGAAAAACTGTTTTTT
-,TRBV6-5,-,TRBJ2-7,CASSYSEGHEQYF,TGTGCCAGCAGTTACTCGGAAGGCCACGAGCAGTACTTC
TRBD1,TRBV27,-,TRBJ2-1,CASSALTGTGKDEQFF,TGTGCCAGCAGTGCTCTAACCGGGACAGGGAAGGATGAGCAGTTCTTC
TRBD1,TRBV28,-,TRBJ2-7,CASRNQDRGIYEQYF,TGTGCCAGCAGAAATCAAGACAGGGGAATCTACGAGCAGTACTTC
-,TRBV5-1,-,TRBJ1-2,CASTQTGSSDGYTF,TGCGCCAGCACCCAAACCGGGTCATCCGATGGCTACACCTTC
-,TRBV5-4,-,TRBJ2-7,CASTSPSDYEQYF,TGTGCCAGCACATCGCCCTCGGACTACGAGCAGTACTTC
-,TRBV27,once,TRBJ2-1,CASSIQTPGVEQFF,TGTGCCAGCAGTATACAGACCCCGGGAGTGGAGCAGTTCTTC
-,TRBV4-2,-,TRBJ2-7,CASSQGLDSYEQYF,TGTGCCAGCAGCCAAGGACTCGACTCCTACGAGCAGTACTTC
-,TRBV19,-,TRBJ2-7,CASSINAASYEQYF,TGTGCCAGTAGTATTAACGCTGCTTCCTACGAGCAGTACTTC
-,TRBV11-2,-,TRBJ2-5,CASSSGQIQETQYF,TGTGCCAGCAGCTCCGGACAGATCCAAGAGACCCAGTACTTC
TRBD2,TRBV13,-,TRBJ2-2,CASSPGRQREVTGELFF,TGTGCCAGCAGCCCGGGAAGGCAGCGGGAGGTCACCGGGGAGCTGTTTTTT
-,TRBV27,-,TRBJ1-1,CATMGYDRNTEAFF,TGTGCCACCATGGGGTACGACAGGAACACTGAAGCTTTCTTT
-,TRBV5-4,-,TRBJ2-2,CASSLPGSAGELFF,TGTGCCAGCAGCTTGCCAGGGTCGGCCGGGGAGCTGTTTTTT
TRBD1,TRBV28,-,TRBJ1-5,CASRPGQGGHRSNQPQHF,TGTGCCAGCAGGCCCGGACAGGGGGGGCATCGGAGCAATCAGCCCCAGCATTTT
TRBD1,TRBV9,-,TRBJ1-1,CASSQQGQGASMNTEAFF,TGTGCCAGCAGCCAGCAGGGACAGGGGGCCTCGATGAACACTGAAGCTTTCTTT
-,TRBV5-4,-,TRBJ2-1,CASSLTGNEQFF,TGTGCCAGCAGCTTGACGGGGAATGAGCAGTTCTTC
-,TRBV5-8,once,TRBJ2-4,CASSLGRDGISAKNIQYF,TGTGCCAGCAGCTTGGGAAGGGACGGAATCTCCGCCAAAAACATTCAGTACTTC
-,TRBV27,-,TRBJ2-7,CASSPRDGTYEQYF,TGTGCCAGCAGTCCCCGGGACGGTACCTACGAGCAGTACTTC
TRBD2,TRBV11-2,-,TRBJ2-1,CASSLAGGSSYNEQFF,TGTGCCAGCAGCTTAGCCGGCGGGAGCTCCTACAATGAGCAGTTCTTC
TRBD2,TRBV11-2,-,TRBJ2-1,CASSLFQREGHEQFF,TGTGCCAGCAGCTTATTCCAGCGGGAGGGCCATGAGCAGTTCTTC
-,TRBV13,-,TRBJ2-3,CASTPPGAFTDTQYF,TGTGCCAGCACCCCCCCGGGAGCATTCACAGATACGCAGTATTTT
-,TRBV27,-,TRBJ2-1,CASSLLAEIYNEQFF,TGTGCCAGCAGTTTATTAGCGGAGATCTACAATGAGCAGTTCTTC
-,TRBV13,-,TRBJ1-1,CASSLAGSEAFF,TGTGCCAGCAGCTTAGCAGGGTCTGAAGCTTTCTTT
TRBD1,TRBV7-9,-,TRBJ1-1,CASSPVKGAGTEAFF,TGTGCCAGCAGCCCCGTGAAGGGGGCCGGCACTGAAGCTTTCTTT
-,TRBV27,-,TRBJ2-7,CASSTTSLLPYEQYF,TGTGCCAGCAGCACCACTAGCTTACTCCCCTACGAGCAGTACTTC
TRBD2,TRBV6-7,-,TRBJ2-5,CASSYRLAGEETQYF,TGTGCCAGCAGTTACCGACTAGCGGGAGAAGAGACCCAGTACTTC
-,TRBV19,once,TRBJ1-5,CASTPTQVSNQPQHF,TGTGCCAGTACCCCTACACAGGTGAGCAATCAGCCCCAGCATTTT
-,TRBV28,-,TRBJ2-7,CASSFGDYEQYF,TGTGCCAGCAGTTTCGGAGACTACGAGCAGTACTTC
-,TRBV7-8,once,TRBJ2-5,CASSEGGETQYF,TGTGCCAGCAGCGAGGGGGGCGAGACCCAGTACTTC
-,TRBV27,-,TRBJ1-2,CASSPTGFHGYTF,TGTGCCAGCAGCCCCACAGGGTTTCATGGCTACACCTTC
-,TRBV6-1,-,TRBJ2-2,CASGVGTSNTGELFF,TGTGCCAGCGGGGTCGGGACATCGAACACCGGGGAGCTGTTTTTT
-,TRBV19,-,TRBJ1-1,CASSIVGSVNTEAFF,TGTGCCAGTAGTATAGTAGGGTCGGTTAACACTGAAGCTTTCTTT
TRBD2,TRBV5-4,-,TRBJ2-1,CASSSETSGGAGYNEQFF,TGTGCCAGCAGCTCGGAGACTAGCGGGGGGGCGGGCTACAATGAGCAGTTCTTC
-,TRBV7-2,-,TRBJ2-7,CASSPWRSSYEQYF,TGTGCCAGCAGCCCCTGGAGGTCCTCCTACGAGCAGTACTTC
-,TRBV7-9,-,TRBJ2-4,CASSLSIAKNIQYF,TGTGCCAGCAGCTTATCCATAGCCAAAAACATTCAGTACTTC
-,TRBV9,-,TRBJ1-1,CASSVEGAGNTEAFF,TGTGCCAGCAGCGTAGAAGGGGCGGGGAACACTGAAGCTTTCTTT
TRBD1,TRBV5-6,-,TRBJ2-7,CASSTGEETYEQYF,TGTGCCAGCTCTACAGGGGAAGAAACCTACGAGCAGTACTTC
TRBD2,TRBV27,-,TRBJ2-2,CASSPPATSGGWTGELFF,TGTGCCAGCAGCCCCCCCGCGACTAGCGGAGGGTGGACCGGGGAGCTGTTTTTT
TRBD1,TRBV10-3,-,TRBJ1-2,CATGGQLGISKGYTF,TGTGCCACAGGGGGACAGTTAGGGATCTCTAAGGGCTACACCTTC
TRBD2,TRBV28,-,TRBJ2-7,CAIAVGRGSPYEQYF,TGTGCCATCGCCGTTGGGAGGGGCAGCCCCTACGAGCAGTACTTC